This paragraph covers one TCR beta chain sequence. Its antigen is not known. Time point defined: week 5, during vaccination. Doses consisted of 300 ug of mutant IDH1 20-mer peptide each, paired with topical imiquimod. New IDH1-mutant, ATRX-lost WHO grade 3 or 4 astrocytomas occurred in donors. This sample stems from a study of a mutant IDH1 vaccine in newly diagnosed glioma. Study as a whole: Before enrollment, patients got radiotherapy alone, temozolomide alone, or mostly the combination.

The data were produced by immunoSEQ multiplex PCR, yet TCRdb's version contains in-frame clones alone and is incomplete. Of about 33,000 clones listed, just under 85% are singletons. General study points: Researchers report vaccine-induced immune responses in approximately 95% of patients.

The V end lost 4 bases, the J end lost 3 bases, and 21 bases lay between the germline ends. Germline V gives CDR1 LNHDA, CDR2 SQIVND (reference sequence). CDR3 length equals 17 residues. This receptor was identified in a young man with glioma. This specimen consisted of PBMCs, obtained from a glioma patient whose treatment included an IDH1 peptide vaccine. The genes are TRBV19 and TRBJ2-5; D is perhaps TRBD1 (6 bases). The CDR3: CASSRGLSGLDEETQYF. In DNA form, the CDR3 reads TGTGCCAGTAGTAGGGGGCTTTCTGGCCTGGACGAAGAGACCCAGTACTTC.